This T cell receptor (beta chain) was obtained from a study of cytomegalovirus exposure and HLA in healthy donors. This CDR3 has 13 amino acids. V shed 0 bases and J shed 4 bases, with 7 bases lying between them. Germline CDR1 and CDR2: GTSNPN and SVGIG (reference sequence). General study findings and limits: Investigators reported 150 to 200 TCR beta chains as tied to cytomegalovirus. Previous analysis showed most TCR beta V segments were productive about 90% or about 30% of the time. Relative to equally common others, HLA-associated TCR beta chains showed greater clonal expansion in a later analysis. In a later analysis, TCR beta V- and J-gene trimming showed a link to a missense DCLRE1C variant.

As to this clone: Its antigen is unknown.

Vbeta (60) and Jbeta (13) primers were used in the PCR. Profiling relied on immunoSEQ multiplex PCR, and the TCRdb table lists in-frame clones only, not all of them. The sample holds roughly 120,000 clones. The TCR comes from a man aged 18 to 30 in good health and CMV-seronegative. V usage is TRBV30 and J usage is TRBJ1-3; D gene ambiguous. The sequenced material came from PBMCs. CDR3 amino acids: CAWSVNLGNTIYF. CDR3 bases: TGTGCCTGGAGTGTAAACCTAGGAAACACCATATATTTT.